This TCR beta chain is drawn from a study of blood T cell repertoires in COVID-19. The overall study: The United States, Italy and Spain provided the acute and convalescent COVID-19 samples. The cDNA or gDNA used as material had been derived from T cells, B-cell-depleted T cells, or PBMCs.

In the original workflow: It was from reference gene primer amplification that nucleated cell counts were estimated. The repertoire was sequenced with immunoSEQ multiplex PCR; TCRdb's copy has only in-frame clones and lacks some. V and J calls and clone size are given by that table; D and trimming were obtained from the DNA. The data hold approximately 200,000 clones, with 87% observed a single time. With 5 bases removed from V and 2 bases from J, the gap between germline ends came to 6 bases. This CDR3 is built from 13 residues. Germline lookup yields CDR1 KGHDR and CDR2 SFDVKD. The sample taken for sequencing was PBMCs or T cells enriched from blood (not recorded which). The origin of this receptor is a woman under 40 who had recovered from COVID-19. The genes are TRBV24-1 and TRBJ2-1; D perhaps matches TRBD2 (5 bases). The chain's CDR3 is CATSVGTYNEQFF. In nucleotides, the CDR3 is TGTGCCACCAGTGTCGGGACCTACAATGAGCAGTTCTTC.